Reported below is one TCR beta chain. Documented time point: peripheral blood 6 weeks after treatment start. The data were taken from a study of PD-L1 blockade in urothelial cancer. Study-wide context: Each blood sample yielded a median of roughly 140,000 T cells.

Germline V gene data show CDR1 as SGHVS and CDR2 as FQNEAQ. This CDR3 has 18 residues. V trimming: 2 bases; J trimming: 0 bases; junction bases outside the gene matches: 7. Method: immunoSEQ multiplex PCR; TCRdb's copy keeps in-frame clones and lacks some. The sample contains about 50,000 clones, about 85% of which appear only once. The sequence was collected from a man aged 45 to 65 with urothelial cancer. The V gene is TRBV7-8, the J gene TRBJ2-6; the match to TRBD1 covers 7 bases. The source was PBMCs, collected around atezolizumab (anti-PD-L1) treatment. The CDR3 spells CASSLRQGTLSGANVLTF. In DNA form, the CDR3 reads TGTGCCAGCAGCTTAAGACAGGGCACTCTCTCTGGGGCCAACGTCCTGACTTTC.